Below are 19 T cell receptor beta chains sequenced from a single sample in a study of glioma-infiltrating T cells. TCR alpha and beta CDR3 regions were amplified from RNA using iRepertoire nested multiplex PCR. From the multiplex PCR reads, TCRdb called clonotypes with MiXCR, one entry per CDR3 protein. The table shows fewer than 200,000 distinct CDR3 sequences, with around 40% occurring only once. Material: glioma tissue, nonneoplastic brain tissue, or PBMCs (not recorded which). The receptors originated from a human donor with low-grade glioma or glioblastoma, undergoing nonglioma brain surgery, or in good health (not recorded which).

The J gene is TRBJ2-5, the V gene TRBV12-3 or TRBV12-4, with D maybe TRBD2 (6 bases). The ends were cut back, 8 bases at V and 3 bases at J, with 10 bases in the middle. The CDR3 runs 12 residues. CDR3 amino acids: CASGAGKETQYF. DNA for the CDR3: TGTGCCAGCGGGGCGGGGAAAGAGACCCAGTACTTC.

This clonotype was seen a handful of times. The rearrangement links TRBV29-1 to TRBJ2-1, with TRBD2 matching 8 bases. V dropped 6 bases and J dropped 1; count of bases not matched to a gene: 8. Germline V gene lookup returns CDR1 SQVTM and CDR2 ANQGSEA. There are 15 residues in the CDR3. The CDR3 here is CSVGGLVMSYNEQFF. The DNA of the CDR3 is TGCAGCGTCGGGGGACTAGTTATGTCCTACAATGAGCAGTTCTTC.

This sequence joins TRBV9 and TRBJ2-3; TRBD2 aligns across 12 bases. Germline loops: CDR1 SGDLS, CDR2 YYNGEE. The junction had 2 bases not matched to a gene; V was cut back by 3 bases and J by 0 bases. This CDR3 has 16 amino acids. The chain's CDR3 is CASSASGRGSTDTQYF. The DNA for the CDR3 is TGTGCCAGCAGCGCTAGCGGGAGGGGTAGCACAGATACGCAGTATTTT.

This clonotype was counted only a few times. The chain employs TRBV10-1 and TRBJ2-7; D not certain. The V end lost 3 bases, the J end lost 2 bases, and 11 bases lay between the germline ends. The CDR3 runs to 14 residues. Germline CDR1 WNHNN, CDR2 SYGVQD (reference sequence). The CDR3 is CASSDGLGAYEQYF. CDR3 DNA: TGCGCCAGCAGTGATGGTCTAGGAGCCTACGAGCAGTACTTC.

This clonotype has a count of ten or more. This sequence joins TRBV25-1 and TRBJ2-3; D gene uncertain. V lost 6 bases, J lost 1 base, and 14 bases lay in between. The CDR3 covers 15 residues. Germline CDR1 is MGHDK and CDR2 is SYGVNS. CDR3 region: CASRKSGYRTDTQYF. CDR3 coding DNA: TGTGCCAGCAGGAAATCAGGATATCGCACAGATACGCAGTATTTT.

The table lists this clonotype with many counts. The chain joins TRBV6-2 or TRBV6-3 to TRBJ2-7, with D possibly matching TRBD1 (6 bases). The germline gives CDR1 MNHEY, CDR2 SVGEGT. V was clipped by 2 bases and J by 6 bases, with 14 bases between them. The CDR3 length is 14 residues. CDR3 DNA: TGTGCCAGCAGTTACCTACAGGGAAGGGTCGAGCAGTACTTC. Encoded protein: CASSYLQGRVEQYF.

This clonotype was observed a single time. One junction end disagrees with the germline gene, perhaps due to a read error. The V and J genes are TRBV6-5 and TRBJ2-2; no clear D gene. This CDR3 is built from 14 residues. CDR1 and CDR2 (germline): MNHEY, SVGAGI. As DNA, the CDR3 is TGTGCCAGCAATTGGGGTAGCTCAGGCGTGGAGCCGTTTTTT. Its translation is CASNWGSSGVEPFF.

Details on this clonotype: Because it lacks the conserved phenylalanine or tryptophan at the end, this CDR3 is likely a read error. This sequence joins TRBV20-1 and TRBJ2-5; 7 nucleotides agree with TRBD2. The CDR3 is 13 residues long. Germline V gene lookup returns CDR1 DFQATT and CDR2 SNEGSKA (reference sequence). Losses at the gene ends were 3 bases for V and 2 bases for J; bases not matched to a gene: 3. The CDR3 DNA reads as TGCAGTGCTAGGGGACTACAGCAAGAGACCCAGTACCTC. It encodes CSARGLQQETQYL.

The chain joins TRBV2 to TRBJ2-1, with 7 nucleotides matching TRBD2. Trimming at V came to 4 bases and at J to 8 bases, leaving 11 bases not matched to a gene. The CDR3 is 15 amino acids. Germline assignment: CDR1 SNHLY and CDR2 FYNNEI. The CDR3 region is CASSARRETFHEQFF. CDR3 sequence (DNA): TGTGCCAGCAGTGCACGGCGGGAGACCTTCCATGAGCAGTTCTTC.

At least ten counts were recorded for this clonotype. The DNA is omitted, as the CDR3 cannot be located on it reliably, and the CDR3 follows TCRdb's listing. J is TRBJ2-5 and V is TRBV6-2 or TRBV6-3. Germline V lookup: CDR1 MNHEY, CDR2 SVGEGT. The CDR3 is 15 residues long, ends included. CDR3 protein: CASSSSTSRQETQYF.

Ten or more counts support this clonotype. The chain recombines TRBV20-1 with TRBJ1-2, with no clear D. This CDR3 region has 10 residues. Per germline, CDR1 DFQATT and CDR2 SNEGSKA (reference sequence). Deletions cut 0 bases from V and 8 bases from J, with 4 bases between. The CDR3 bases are TGCAGTGCTAGAGAGGACGGCTACACCTTC. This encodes CSAREDGYTF.

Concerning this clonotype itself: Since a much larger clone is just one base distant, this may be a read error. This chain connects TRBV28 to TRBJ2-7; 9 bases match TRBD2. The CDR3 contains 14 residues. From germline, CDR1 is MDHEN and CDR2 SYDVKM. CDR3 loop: CASRQIAGVYQQYF. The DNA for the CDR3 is TGTGCCAGCAGACAGATAGCGGGAGTCTACCAGCAGTACTTC.

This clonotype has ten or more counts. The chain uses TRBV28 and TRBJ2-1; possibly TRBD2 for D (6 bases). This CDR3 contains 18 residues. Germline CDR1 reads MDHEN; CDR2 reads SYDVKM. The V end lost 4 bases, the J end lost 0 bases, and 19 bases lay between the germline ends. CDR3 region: CASSSNTLALSSYNEQFF. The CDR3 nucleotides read TGTGCCAGCAGTTCAAACACTCTAGCGTTGAGCTCCTACAATGAGCAGTTCTTC.

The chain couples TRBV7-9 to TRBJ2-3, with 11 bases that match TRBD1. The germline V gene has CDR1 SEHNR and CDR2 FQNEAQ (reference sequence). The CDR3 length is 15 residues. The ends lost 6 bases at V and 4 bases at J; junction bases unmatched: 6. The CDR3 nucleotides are TGTGCCAGCAGTTACGGGACAGGGGGGCCAGATACGCAGTATTTT. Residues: CASSYGTGGPDTQYF.

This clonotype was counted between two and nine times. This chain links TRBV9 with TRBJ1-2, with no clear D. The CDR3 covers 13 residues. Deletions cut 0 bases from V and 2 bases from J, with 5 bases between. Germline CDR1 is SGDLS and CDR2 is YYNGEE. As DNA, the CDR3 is TGTGCCAGCAGCGTAGGAGAGAACTATGGCTACACCTTC. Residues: CASSVGENYGYTF.

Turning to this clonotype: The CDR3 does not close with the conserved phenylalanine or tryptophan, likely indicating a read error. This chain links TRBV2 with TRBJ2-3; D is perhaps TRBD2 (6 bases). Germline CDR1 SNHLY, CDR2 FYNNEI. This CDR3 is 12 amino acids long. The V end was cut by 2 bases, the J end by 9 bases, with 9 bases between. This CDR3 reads CASSETLATQYL. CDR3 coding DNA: TGTGCCAGCAGTGAAACACTAGCCACGCAGTATTTA.

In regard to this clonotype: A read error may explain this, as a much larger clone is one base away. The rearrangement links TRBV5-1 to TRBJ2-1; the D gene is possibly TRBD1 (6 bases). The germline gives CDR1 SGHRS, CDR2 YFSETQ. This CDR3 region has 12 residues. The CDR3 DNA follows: TGCGCCAGCAGCTCCACAGGGAATGAGCAGTTATTC. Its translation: CASSSTGNEQLF.

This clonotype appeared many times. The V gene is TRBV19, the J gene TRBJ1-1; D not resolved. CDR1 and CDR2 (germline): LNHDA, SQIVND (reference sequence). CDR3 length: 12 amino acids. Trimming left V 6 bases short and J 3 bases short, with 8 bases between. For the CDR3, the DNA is TGTGCCAGTAGGGCAACCTACACTGAAGCTTTCTTT. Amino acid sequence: CASRATYTEAFF.

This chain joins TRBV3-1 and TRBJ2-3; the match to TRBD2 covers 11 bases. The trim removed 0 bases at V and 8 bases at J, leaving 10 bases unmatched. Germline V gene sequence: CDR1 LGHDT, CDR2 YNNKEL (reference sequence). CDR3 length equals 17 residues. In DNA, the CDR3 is TGTGCCAGCAGCCAAGAGACTAGCGGGATTCCTTTGGGTACGCAGTATTTT. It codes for CASSQETSGIPLGTQYF.